What follows describes a single T cell receptor beta chain. The antigen remains unidentified. Researchers ran the PCR with 60 Vbeta and 13 Jbeta primers. Profiling relied on immunoSEQ multiplex PCR, and the TCRdb table lists in-frame clones only, not all of them. Here the sample spans more than 60,000 clones, around 80% being singletons. This specimen belongs to a study of cytomegalovirus exposure and HLA in healthy donors. Points from the study as a whole: In a later analysis, CMV-associated beta chains were mostly HLA-associated, it appeared.

Germline V gene sequence: CDR1 GTSNPN, CDR2 SVGIG (reference sequence). The CDR3 totals 12 residues. The V gene lost 0 bases and the J gene lost 6 bases, with 8 bases spanning the gap. The sequenced sample was PBMCs. The chain joins TRBV30 to TRBJ1-2, with D unclear. The TCR was taken from a woman in her thirties in good health and CMV-seronegative. CDR3 in DNA: TGTGCCTGGAGTGTCGGTGCGGATGGCTACACCTTC. Translated: CAWSVGADGYTF.